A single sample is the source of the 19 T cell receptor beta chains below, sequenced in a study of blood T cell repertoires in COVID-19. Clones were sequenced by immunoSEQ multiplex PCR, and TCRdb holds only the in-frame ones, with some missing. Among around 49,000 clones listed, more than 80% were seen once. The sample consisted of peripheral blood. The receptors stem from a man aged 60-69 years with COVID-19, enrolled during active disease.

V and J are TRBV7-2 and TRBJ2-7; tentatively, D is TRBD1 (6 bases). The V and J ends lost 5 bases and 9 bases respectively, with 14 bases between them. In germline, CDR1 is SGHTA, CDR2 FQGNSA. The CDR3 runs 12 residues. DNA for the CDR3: TGTGCCAGCAGCCCCCAGGACAGACCGCAGTACTTC. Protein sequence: CASSPQDRPQYF.

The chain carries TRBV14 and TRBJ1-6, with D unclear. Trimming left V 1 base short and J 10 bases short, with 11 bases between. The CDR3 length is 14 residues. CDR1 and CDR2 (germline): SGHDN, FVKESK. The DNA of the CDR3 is TGTGCCAGCAGCCAAGGATGGGGAGGATCACCCCTCCACTTT. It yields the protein CASSQGWGGSPLHF.

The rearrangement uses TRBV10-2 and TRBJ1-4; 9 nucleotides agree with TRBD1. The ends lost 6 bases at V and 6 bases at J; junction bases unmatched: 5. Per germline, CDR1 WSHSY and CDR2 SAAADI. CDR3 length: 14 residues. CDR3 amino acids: CASRQGALDEKLFF. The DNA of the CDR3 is TGCGCCAGCAGACAGGGGGCGTTGGATGAAAAACTGTTTTTT.

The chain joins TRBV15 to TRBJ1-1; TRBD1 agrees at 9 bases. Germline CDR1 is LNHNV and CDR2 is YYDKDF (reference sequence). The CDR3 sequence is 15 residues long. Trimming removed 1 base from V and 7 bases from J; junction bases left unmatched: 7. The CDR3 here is CATSRGGTGKVEAFF. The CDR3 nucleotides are TGTGCCACCAGCAGAGGAGGGACAGGGAAGGTTGAAGCTTTCTTT.

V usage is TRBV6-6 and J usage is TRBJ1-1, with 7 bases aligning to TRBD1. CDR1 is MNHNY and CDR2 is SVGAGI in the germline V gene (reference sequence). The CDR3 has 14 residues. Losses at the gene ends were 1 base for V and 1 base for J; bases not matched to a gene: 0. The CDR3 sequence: CASSYWTGNTEAFF. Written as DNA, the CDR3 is TGTGCCAGCAGTTACTGGACAGGGAACACTGAAGCTTTCTTT.

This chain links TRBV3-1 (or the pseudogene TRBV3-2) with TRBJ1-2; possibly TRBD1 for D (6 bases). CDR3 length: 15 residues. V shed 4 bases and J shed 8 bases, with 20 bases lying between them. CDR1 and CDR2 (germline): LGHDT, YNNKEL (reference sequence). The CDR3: CASSPASDRNEGYTF. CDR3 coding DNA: TGTGCCAGCAGCCCAGCATCCGACAGGAATGAGGGCTACACCTTC.

CDR3 DNA sequence: TGTGCCAGCAGCCAAGTACCGGGACAGGGTGACAATGAGCAGTTCTTC. Protein product: CASSQVPGQGDNEQFF. The chain uses TRBV14 and TRBJ2-1, with 9 positions matching TRBD1. This CDR3 comprises 16 residues. Trimming removed 1 base from V and 5 bases from J; junction bases left unmatched: 6. The V gene's germline CDR1 is SGHDN and CDR2 FVKESK.

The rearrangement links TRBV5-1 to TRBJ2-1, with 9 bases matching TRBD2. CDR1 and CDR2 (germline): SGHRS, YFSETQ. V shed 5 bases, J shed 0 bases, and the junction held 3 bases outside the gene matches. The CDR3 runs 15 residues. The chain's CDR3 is CASSFSGGSYNEQFF. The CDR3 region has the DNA TGCGCCAGCAGTTTTAGCGGGGGCTCCTACAATGAGCAGTTCTTC.

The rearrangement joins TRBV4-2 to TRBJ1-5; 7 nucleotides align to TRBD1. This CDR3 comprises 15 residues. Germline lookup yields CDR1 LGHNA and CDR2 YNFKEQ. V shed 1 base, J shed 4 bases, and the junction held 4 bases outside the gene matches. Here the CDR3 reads CASSQGLTGNQPQHF. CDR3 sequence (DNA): TGTGCCAGCAGCCAAGGTCTGACAGGGAATCAGCCCCAGCATTTT.

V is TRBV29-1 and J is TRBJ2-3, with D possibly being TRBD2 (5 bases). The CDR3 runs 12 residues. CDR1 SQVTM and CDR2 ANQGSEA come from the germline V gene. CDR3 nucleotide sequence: TGCGCAAGGTCTAGCAGCACAGATACGCAGTATTTT. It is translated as CARSSSTDTQYF.

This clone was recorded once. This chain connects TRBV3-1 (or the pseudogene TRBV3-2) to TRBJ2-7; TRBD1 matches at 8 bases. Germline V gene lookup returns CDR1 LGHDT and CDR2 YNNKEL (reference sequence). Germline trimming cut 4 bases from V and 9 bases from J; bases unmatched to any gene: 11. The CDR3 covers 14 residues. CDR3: CASSPSSDRVGQYF. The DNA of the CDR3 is TGTGCCAGCAGCCCATCTTCGGACAGGGTGGGGCAGTACTTC.

Here the CDR3 DNA reads TGTGCCAGCAGCCCCGCCTGGACTAGCGGGAGGCTTCTTAGTAACAATGAGCAGTTCTTC. As protein: CASSPAWTSGRLLSNNEQFF. This chain links TRBV3-1 (or the pseudogene TRBV3-2) with TRBJ2-1, with 14 bases fitting TRBD2. CDR3 length: 20 residues. V was clipped by 4 bases and J by 5 bases; unmatched bases: 16. Germline V gene sequence: CDR1 LGHDT, CDR2 YNNKEL (reference sequence).

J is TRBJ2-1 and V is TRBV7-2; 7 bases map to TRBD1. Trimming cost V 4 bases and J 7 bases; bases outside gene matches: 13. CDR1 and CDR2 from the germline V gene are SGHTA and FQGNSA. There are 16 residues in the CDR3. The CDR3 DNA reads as TGTGCCAGCAGCTCCCCGGGACAGATATTAAGGAATGAGCAGTTCTTC. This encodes CASSSPGQILRNEQFF.

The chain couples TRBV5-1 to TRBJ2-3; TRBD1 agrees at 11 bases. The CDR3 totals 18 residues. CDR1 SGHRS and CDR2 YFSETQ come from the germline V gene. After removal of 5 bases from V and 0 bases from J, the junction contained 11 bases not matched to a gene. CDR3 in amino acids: CASSRGQGGPTSTDTQYF. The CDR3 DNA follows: TGCGCCAGCAGTAGGGGACAGGGGGGACCCACTAGCACAGATACGCAGTATTTT.

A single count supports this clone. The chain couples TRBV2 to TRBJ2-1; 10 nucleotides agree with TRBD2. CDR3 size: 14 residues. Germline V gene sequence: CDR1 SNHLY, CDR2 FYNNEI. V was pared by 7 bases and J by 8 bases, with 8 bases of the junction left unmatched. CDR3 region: CASNKRGGMDEQFF. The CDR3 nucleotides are TGTGCCAGCAATAAGCGGGGGGGGATGGATGAGCAGTTCTTC.

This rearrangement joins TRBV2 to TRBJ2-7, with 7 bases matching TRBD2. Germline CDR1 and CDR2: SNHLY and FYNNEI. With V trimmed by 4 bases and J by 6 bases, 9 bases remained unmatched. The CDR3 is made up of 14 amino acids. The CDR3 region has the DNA TGTGCCAGCAGTGCGGACGGTAGCGGGCGCGAGCAGTACTTC. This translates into CASSADGSGREQYF.

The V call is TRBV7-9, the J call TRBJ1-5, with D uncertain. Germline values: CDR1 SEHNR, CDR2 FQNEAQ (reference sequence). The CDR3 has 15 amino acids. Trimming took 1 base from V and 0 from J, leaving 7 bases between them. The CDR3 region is CASSLEGSSNQPQHF. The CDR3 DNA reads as TGTGCCAGCAGCTTAGAAGGGAGTAGCAATCAGCCCCAGCATTTT.

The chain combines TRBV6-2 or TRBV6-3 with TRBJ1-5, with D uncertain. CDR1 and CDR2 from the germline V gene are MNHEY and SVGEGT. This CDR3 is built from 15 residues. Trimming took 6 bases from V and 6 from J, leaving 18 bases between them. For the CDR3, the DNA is TGTGCCAGCAGCGGAACAGCAGGCTCCTTTCAGCCCCAGCATTTT. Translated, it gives CASSGTAGSFQPQHF.

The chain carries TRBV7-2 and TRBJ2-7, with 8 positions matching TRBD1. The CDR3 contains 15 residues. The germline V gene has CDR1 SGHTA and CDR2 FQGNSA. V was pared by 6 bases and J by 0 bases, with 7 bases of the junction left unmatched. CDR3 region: CASRYRDRSSYEQYF. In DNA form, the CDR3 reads TGTGCCAGCAGATATCGGGACAGGAGCTCCTACGAGCAGTACTTC.